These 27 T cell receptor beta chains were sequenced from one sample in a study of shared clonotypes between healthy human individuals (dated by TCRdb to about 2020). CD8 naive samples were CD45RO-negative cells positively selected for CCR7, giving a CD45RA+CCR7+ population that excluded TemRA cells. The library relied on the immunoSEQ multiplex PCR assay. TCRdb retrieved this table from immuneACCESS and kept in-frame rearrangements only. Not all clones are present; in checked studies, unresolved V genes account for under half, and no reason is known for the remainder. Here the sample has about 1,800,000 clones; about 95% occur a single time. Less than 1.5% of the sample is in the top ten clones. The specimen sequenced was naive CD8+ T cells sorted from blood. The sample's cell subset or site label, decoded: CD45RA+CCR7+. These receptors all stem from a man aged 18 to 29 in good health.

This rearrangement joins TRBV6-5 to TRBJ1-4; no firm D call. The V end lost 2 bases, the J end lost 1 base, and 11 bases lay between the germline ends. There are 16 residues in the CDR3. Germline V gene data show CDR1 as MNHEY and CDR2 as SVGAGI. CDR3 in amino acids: CASSYMQAGTNEKLFF. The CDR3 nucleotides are TGTGCCAGCAGTTACATGCAGGCGGGAACTAATGAAAAACTGTTTTTT.

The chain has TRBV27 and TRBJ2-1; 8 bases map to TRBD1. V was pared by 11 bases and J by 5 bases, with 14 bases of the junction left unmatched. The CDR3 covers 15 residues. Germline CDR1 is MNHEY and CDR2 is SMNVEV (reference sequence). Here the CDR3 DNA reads TGTGCCGTCCATTCCCTCGGGACAGGAGACAATGAGCAGTTCTTC. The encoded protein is CAVHSLGTGDNEQFF.

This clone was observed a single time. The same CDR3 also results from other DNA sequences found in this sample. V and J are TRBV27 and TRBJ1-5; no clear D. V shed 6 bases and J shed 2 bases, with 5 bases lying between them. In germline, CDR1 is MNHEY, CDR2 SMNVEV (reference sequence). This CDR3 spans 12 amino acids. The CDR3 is CASSLGNQPQHF. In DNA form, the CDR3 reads TGTGCCAGCAGCTTGGGCAATCAGCCCCAGCATTTT.

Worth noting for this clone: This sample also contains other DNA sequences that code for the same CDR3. This chain's CDR3 is CASSPPREETQYF. CDR3 bases: TGTGCCAGCAGCCCCCCACGGGAAGAGACCCAGTACTTC. The chain uses TRBV9 and TRBJ2-5; D remains unclear. The CDR3 sequence is 13 residues long. CDR1 is SGDLS, CDR2 YYNGEE, per germline. V dropped 4 bases and J dropped 3 bases, with 10 bases sitting between them.

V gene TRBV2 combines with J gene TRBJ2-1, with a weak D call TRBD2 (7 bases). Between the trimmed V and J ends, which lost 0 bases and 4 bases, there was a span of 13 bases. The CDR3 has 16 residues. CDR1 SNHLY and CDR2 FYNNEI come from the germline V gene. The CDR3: CASSEAGGPPYNEQFF. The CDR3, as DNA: TGTGCCAGCAGTGAAGCGGGGGGGCCGCCTTACAATGAGCAGTTCTTC. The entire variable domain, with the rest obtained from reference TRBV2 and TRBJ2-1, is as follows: EPEVTQTPSHQVTQMGQEVILRCVPISNHLYFYWYRQILGQKVEFLVSFYNNEISEKSEIFDDQFSVERPDGSNFTLKIRSTKLEDSAMYFCASSEAGGPPYNEQFFGPGTRLTVL.

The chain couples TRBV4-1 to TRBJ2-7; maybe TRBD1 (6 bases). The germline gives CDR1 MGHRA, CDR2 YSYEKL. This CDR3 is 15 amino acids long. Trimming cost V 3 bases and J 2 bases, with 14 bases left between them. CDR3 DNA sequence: TGCGCCAGCAGCCAGAGGACAGACGGTACCTACGAGCAGTACTTC. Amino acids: CASSQRTDGTYEQYF.

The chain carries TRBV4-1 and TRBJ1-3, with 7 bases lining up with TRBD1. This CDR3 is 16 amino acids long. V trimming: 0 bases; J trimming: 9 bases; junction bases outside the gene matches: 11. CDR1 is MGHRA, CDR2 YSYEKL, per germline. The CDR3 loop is CASSQEWQGGLGTIYF. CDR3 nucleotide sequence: TGCGCCAGCAGCCAAGAATGGCAGGGGGGATTAGGCACCATATATTTT.

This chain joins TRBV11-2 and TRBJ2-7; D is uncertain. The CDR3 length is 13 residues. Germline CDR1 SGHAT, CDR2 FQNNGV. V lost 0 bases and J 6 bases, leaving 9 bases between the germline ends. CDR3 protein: CASSLEGFSEQYF. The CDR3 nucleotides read TGTGCCAGCAGCTTAGAGGGGTTTTCCGAGCAGTACTTC. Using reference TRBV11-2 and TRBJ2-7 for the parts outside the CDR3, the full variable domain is EAGVAQSPRYKIIEKRQSVAFWCNPISGHATLYWYQQILGQGPKLLIQFQNNGVVDDSQLPKDRFSAERLKGVDSTLKIQPAKLEDSAVYLCASSLEGFSEQYFGPGTRLTVT.

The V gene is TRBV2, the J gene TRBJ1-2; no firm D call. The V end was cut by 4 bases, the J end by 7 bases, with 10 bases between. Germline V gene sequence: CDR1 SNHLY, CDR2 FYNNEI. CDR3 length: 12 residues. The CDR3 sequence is CASSGQVRGYTF. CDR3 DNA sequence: TGTGCCAGCAGTGGGCAGGTGCGTGGCTACACCTTC.

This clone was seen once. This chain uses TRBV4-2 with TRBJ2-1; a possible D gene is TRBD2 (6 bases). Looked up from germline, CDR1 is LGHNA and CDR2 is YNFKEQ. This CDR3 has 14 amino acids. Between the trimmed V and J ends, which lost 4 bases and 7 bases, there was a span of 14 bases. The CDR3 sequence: CASSPWDSTNEQFF. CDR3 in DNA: TGTGCCAGCAGCCCCTGGGACTCCACGAATGAGCAGTTCTTC.

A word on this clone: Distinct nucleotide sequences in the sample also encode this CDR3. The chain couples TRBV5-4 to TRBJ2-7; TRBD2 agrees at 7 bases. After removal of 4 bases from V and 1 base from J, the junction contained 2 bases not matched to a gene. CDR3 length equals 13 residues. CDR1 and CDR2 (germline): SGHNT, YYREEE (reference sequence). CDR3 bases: TGTGCCAGCAGCGGGGGAGGGTCCTACGAGCAGTACTTC. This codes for CASSGGGSYEQYF.

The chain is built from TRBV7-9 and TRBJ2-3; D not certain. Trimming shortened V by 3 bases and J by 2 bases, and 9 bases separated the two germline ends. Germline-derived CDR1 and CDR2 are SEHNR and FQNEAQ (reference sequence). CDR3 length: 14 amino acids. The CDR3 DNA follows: TGTGCCAGCAGCTTTTCCGGGTACACAGATACGCAGTATTTT. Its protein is CASSFSGYTDTQYF.

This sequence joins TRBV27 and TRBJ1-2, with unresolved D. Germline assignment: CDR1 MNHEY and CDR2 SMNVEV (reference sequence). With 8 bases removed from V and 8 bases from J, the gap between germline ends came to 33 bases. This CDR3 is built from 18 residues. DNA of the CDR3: TGTGCCAGCGACCGGCCGGTAACGGCAGAGCGGGCAGCTAACGGCTACACCTTC. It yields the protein CASDRPVTAERAANGYTF.

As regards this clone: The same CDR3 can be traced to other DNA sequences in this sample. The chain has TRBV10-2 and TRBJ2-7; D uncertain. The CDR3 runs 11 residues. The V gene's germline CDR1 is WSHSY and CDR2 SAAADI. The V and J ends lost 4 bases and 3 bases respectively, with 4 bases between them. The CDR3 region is CASSAGYEQYF. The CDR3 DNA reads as TGCGCCAGCAGTGCCGGCTACGAGCAGTACTTC.

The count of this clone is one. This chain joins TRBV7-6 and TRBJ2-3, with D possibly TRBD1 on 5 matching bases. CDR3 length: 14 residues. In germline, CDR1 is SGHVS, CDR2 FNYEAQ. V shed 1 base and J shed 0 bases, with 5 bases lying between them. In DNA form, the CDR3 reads TGTGCCAGCAGCTTAGAGGGGAGCACAGATACGCAGTATTTT. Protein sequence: CASSLEGSTDTQYF.

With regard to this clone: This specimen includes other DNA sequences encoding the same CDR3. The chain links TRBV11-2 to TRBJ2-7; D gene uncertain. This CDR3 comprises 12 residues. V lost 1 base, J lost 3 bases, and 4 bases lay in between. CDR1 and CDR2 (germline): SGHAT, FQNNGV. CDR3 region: CASSLGDYEQYF. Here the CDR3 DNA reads TGTGCCAGCAGCTTAGGGGACTACGAGCAGTACTTC. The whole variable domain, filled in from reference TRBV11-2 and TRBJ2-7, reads EAGVAQSPRYKIIEKRQSVAFWCNPISGHATLYWYQQILGQGPKLLIQFQNNGVVDDSQLPKDRFSAERLKGVDSTLKIQPAKLEDSAVYLCASSLGDYEQYFGPGTRLTVT.

The CDR3 sequence is CASSLDPLGHEGCEQFF. Here the CDR3 DNA reads TGCGCCAGCAGCTTGGACCCTCTGGGCCATGAGGGTTGTGAGCAGTTCTTC. This chain joins TRBV5-1 and TRBJ2-1; a weak D match, TRBD2 (5 bases). The CDR3 totals 17 residues. The V end lost 0 bases, the J end lost 9 bases, and 22 bases lay between the germline ends. The germline V gene has CDR1 SGHRS and CDR2 YFSETQ. The entire variable domain, with the rest obtained from reference TRBV5-1 and TRBJ2-1, is as follows: KAGVTQTPRYLIKTRGQQVTLSCSPISGHRSVSWYQQTPGQGLQFLFEYFSETQRNKGNFPGRFSGRQFSNSRSEMNVSTLELGDSALYLCASSLDPLGHEGCEQFFGPGTRLTVL.

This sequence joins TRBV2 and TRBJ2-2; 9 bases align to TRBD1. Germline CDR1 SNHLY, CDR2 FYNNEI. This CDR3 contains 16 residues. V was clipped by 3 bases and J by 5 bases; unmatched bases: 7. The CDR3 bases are TGTGCCAGCAGTGACCCCTCGGGACAGGGAACCGGGGAGCTGTTTTTT. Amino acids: CASSDPSGQGTGELFF.

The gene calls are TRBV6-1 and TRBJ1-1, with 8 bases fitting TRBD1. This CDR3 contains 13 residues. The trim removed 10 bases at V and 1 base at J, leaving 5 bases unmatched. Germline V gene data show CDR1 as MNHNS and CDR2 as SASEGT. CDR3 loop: CAIITGGNTEAFF. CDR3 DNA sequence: TGTGCCATTATAACAGGGGGGAACACTGAAGCTTTCTTT.

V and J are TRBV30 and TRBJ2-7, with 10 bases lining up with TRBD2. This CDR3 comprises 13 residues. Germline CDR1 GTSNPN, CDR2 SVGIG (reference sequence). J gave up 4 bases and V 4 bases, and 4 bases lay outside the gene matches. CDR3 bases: TGTGCCTGGACGATACTAGCGGGGTACGAGCAGTACTTC. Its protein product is CAWTILAGYEQYF.

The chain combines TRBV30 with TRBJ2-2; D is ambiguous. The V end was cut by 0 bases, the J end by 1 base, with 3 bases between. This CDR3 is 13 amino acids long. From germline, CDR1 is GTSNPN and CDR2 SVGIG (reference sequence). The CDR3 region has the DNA TGTGCCTGGAGTGTAAAGAACACCGGGGAGCTGTTTTTT. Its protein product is CAWSVKNTGELFF.

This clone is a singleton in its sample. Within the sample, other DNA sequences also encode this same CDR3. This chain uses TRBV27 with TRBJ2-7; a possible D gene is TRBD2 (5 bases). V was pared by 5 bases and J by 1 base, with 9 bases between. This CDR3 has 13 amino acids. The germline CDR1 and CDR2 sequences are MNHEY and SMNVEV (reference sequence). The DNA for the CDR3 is TGTGCCAGCAGTCTCCGCGGGTCCTACGAGCAGTACTTC. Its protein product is CASSLRGSYEQYF.

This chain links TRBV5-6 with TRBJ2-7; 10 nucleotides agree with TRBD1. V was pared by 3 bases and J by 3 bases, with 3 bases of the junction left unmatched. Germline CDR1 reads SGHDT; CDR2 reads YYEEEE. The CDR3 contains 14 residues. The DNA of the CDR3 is TGTGCCAGCAGCTACTGGGACAGGGGCTACGAGCAGTACTTC. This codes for CASSYWDRGYEQYF.

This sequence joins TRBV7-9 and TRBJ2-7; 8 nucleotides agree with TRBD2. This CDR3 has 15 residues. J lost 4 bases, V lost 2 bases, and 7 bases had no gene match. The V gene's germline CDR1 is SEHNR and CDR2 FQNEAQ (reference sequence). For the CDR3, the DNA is TGTGCCAGCAGCTTACTCCGGGAGGGCTCGTACGAGCAGTACTTC. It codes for CASSLLREGSYEQYF.

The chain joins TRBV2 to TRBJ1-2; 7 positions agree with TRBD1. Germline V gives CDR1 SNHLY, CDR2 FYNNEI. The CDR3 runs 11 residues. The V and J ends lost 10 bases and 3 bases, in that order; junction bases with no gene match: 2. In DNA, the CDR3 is TGTGCCACCCAGGGGGACTATGGCTACACCTTC. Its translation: CATQGDYGYTF.

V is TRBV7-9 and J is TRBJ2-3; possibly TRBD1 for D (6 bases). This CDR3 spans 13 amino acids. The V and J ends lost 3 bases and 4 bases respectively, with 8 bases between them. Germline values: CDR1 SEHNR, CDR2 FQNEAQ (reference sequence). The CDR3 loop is CASSFKGADTQYF. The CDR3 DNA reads TGTGCCAGCAGCTTCAAGGGGGCAGATACGCAGTATTTT.

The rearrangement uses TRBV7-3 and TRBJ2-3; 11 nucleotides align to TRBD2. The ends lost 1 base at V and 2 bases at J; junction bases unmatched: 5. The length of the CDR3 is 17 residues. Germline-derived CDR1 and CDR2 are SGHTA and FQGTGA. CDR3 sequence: CASSLSNSGGATDTQYF. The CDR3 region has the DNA TGTGCCAGCAGCTTAAGTAATAGCGGGGGGGCCACAGATACGCAGTATTTT.